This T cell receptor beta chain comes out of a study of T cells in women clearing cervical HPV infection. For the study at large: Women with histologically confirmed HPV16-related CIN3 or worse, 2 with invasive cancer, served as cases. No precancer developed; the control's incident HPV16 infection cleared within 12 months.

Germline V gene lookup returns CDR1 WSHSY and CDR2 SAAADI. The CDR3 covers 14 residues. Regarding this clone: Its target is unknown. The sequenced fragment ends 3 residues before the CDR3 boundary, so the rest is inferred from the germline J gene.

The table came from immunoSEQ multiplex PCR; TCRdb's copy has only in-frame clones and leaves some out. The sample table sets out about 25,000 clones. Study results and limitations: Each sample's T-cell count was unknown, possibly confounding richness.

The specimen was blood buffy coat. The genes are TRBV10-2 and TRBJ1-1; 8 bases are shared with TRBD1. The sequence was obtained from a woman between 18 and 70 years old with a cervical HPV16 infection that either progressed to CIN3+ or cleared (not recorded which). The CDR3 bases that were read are TGCGCCAGCAGTGAGCCTCCAGGGGGCGGAAGA. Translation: CASSEPPGGGR. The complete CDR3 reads CASSEPPGGGRAFF.